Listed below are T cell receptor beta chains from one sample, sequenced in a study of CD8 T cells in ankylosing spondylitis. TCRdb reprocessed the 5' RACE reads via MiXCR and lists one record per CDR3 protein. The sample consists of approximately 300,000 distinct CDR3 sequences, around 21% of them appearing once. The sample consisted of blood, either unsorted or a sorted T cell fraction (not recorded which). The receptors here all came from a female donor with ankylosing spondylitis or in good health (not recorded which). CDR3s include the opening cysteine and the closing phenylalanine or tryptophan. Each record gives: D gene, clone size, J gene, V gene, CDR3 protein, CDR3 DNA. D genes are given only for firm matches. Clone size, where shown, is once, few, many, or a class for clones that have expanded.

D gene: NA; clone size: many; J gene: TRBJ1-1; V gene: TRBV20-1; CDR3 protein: CSARTGENTEAFF; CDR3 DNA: TGCAGTGCTAGAACGGGGGAAAACACTGAAGCTTTCTTT
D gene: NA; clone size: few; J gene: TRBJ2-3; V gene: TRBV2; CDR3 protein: CASRILAPEGTDTQYF; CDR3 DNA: TGTGCCAGCAGGATACTAGCTCCAGAGGGTACAGATACGCAGTATTTT
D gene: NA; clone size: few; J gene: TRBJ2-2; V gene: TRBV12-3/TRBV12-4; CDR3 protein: CASSLAHAGGELFF; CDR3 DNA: TGTGCCAGCAGTTTAGCTCACGCGGGCGGGGAGCTGTTTTTT
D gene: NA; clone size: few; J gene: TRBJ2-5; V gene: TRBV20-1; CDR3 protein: CSNRQSQETQYF; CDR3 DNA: TGCAGCAACAGACAGAGTCAAGAGACCCAGTACTTC
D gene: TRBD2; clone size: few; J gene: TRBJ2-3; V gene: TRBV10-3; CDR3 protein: CAISQTSGRAGADTQYF; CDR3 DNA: TGTGCCATCAGCCAGACTAGCGGGAGGGCCGGTGCAGATACGCAGTATTTT
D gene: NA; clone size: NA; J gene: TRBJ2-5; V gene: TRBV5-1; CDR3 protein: CASSQGALDTTQYF; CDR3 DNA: TGCGCCAGCTCACAAGGGGCCCTCGATACGACCCAGTACTTC
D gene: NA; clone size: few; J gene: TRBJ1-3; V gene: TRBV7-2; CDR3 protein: CASSFSRGLGNTIYF; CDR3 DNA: TGTGCCAGCAGCTTCAGCAGGGGACTAGGAAACACCATATATTTT
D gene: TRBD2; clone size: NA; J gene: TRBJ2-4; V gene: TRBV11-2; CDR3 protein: CASSPTHRGGLAGGAKNIQYF; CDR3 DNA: TGTGCCAGCAGCCCCACCCACAGGGGGGGACTAGCGGGGGGAGCCAAAAACATTCAGTACTTC
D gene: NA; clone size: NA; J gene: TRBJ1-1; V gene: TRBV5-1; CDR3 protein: CASSFSPGSMNTEAFF; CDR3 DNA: TGCGCCAGCAGCTTCAGTCCAGGGTCCATGAACACTGAAGCTTTCTTT
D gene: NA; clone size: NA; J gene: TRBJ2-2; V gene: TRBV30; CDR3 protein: CAWSPGTGELFF; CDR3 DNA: TGTGCCTGGAGTCCCGGGACCGGGGAGCTGTTTTTT
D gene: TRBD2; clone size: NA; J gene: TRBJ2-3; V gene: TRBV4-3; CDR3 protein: CASSQAPGLAGDSTDTQYF; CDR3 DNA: TGCGCCAGCAGCCAAGCTCCGGGACTAGCGGGAGATAGCACAGATACGCAGTATTTT
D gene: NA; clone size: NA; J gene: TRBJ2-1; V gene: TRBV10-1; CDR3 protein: CASSRSRSSYNEQFF; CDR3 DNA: TGCGCCAGCAGTCGTAGCCGTAGCTCCTACAATGAGCAGTTCTTC
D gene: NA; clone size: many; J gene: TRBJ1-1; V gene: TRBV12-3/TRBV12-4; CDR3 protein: CASRGQQTEAFF; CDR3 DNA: TGTGCCAGCAGAGGACAGCAGACTGAAGCTTTCTTT
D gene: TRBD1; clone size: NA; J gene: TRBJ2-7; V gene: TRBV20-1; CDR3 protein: CSASWTGSSYEQYF; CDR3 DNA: TGCAGTGCTTCTTGGACAGGGAGCTCCTACGAGCAGTACTTC
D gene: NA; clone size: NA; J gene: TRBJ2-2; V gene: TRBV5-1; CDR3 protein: CASSPHNTGELFF; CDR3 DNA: TGCGCCAGCAGCCCTCATAACACCGGGGAGCTGTTTTTT
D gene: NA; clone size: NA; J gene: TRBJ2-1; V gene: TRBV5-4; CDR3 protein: CASSARNRSNEQFF; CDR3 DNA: TGTGCCAGCAGCGCCCGAAACAGGTCCAATGAGCAGTTCTTC
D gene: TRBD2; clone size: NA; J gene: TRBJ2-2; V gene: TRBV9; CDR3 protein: CASSGASGATGELFF; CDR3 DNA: TGTGCCAGCAGCGGGGCTAGCGGGGCCACCGGGGAGCTGTTTTTT
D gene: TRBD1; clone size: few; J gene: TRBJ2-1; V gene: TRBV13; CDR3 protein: CASSFRAGGNEQFF; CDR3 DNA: TGTGCCAGCAGCTTTAGGGCAGGGGGCAATGAGCAGTTCTTC
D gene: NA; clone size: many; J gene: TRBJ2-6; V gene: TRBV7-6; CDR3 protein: CASSLAGNSGANVLTF; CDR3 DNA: TGTGCCAGCAGCTTAGCAGGGAACTCTGGGGCCAACGTCCTGACTTTC
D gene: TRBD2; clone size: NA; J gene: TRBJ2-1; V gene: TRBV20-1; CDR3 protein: CSAGGLAGNNEQFF; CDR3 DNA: TGCAGTGCCGGGGGACTAGCGGGCAACAATGAGCAGTTCTTC
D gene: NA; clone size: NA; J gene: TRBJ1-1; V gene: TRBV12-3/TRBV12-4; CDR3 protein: CASSPSWGRAEAFF; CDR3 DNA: TGTGCCAGCAGTCCCTCTTGGGGACGGGCTGAAGCTTTCTTT
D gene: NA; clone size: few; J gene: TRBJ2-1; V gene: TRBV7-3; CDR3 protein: CASSMGPNNEQFF; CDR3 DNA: TGTGCCAGCAGCATGGGACCAAACAATGAGCAGTTCTTC
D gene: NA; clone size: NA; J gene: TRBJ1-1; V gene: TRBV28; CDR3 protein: CASSPPNYTEAFF; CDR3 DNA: TGTGCCAGCAGTCCCCCGAATTACACTGAAGCTTTCTTT
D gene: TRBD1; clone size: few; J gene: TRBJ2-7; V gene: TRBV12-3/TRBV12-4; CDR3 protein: CASSLPGQVAEQYF; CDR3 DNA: TGTGCCAGCAGCCTCCCGGGACAGGTTGCAGAGCAGTACTTC
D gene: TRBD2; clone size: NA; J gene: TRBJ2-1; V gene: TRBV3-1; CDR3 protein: CASSPLAGGFNEQFF; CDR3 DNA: TGTGCCAGCAGCCCACTAGCGGGAGGATTCAATGAGCAGTTCTTC
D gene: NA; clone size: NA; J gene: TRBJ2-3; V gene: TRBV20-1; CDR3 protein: CSASSRRTDTQYF; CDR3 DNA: TGCAGTGCTAGTTCCAGACGCACAGATACGCAGTATTTT
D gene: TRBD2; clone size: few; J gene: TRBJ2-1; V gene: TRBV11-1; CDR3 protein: CASSLSGSFYNEQFF; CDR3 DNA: TGTGCCAGCAGCCTTAGCGGGAGTTTTTACAATGAGCAGTTCTTC
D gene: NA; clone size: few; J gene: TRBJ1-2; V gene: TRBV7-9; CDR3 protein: CASSLVTSSYGYTF; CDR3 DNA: TGTGCCAGCAGCTTAGTAACCTCCTCCTATGGCTACACCTTC
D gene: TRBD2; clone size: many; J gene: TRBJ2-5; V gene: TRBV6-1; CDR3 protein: CASSPQLAASQETQYF; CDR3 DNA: TGTGCCAGCAGCCCCCAGCTAGCGGCCTCGCAGGAGACCCAGTACTTC
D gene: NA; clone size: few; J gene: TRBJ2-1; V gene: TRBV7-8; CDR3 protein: CASSYGQPNEQFF; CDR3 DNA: TGTGCCAGCAGCTATGGACAGCCCAATGAGCAGTTCTTC